These T cell receptor beta chains were read from a single sample in a study of cytomegalovirus exposure and HLA in healthy donors. Profiled with immunoSEQ multiplex PCR; TCRdb holds only in-frame clones, not every one. The data contain 200,000 or so clones, approximately 80% of them seen just once; the ten biggest clones take up 1.5% to 2%. Sequencing was performed on PBMCs. The receptors shown here come from a man aged 45 to 65 in good health and CMV-seronegative. Each CDR3 is given with its conserved first and last residue. D genes are given only for firm matches.

>TRBJ2-5|TRBD2|TRBV15
CATSRVNSGLETQYF
>TRBJ2-6|.|TRBV7-3
CASSLTGSGANVLTF
>TRBJ2-5|TRBD2|TRBV30
CAWSVPGGAGYGETQYF
>TRBJ2-7|TRBD1|TRBV7-6
CASSLGTGVYEQYF
>TRBJ1-4|.|TRBV11-2
CASSAGGSTNEKLFF
>TRBJ2-5|.|TRBV10-1
CASSESQVNSGETQYF
>TRBJ2-3|TRBD2|TRBV27
CASSRLAGGEDTQYF
>TRBJ1-5|TRBD1|TRBV4-1
CASSQAPGQSNQPQHF
>TRBJ1-4|.|TRBV19
CASSSGGAGEKLFF
>TRBJ1-1|.|TRBV5-1
CASSLVTANTEAFF
>TRBJ2-6|.|TRBV10-1
CASSESRAGPGANVLTF
>TRBJ2-1|.|TRBV6-4
CASSDSFTGTAGEQFF
>TRBJ1-5|.|TRBV10-3
CAIREHGTQNQPQHF
>TRBJ2-7|TRBD2|TRBV28
CASITGTSGYEQYF
>TRBJ2-3|.|TRBV7-3
CASSLTSAITDTQYF
>TRBJ1-1|.|TRBV28
CASSFRGQTEAFF
>TRBJ2-2|.|TRBV12-2
CASRLALTKRTPLGATGELFF
>TRBJ1-2|.|TRBV7-3
CASGGLGGGYTF
>TRBJ2-3|.|TRBV5-4
CASSGGADDTQYF
>TRBJ2-3|TRBD2|TRBV19
CASSLGTSGTDTQYF
>TRBJ1-2|.|TRBV7-3
CASSLNRQGDGYTF
>TRBJ2-1|TRBD2|TRBV30
CAWRGLAGPYNEQFF
>TRBJ1-2|TRBD1|TRBV15
CATSRGTGGPYGYTF
>TRBJ1-2|.|TRBV7-8
CASSLGWGDGYGYTF
>TRBJ2-7|.|TRBV5-6
CASSLVGQGLRGNEQYF
>TRBJ2-5|.|TRBV27
CASSRLTQGTQYF
>TRBJ2-7|.|TRBV29-1
CSVTEWQARSGQYF
>TRBJ2-1|.|TRBV27
CASSFETLAHNEQFF
>TRBJ1-2|.|TRBV7-3
CASSLTRQGSGYTF
>TRBJ2-7|TRBD2|TRBV4-2
CASSQDPAGSSYEQYF
>TRBJ1-1|.|TRBV5-1
CASSIRGNTEAFF
>.|TRBD2|TRBV9
CASSVGTSGIYEQYF
>TRBJ2-7|TRBD1|TRBV2
CASSEALRTGTLYEQYF
>TRBJ1-1|.|TRBV5-1
CASSLGRGNTEAFF
>TRBJ2-1|.|TRBV6-5
CASSLSRSYNEQFF
>TRBJ2-5|.|TRBV9
CASSPGDSRETQYF
>TRBJ2-3|.|TRBV21-1
CASSKSSGSSTDTQYF
>TRBJ2-4|TRBD1|TRBV6-5
CASSNRQGTLWF
>TRBJ1-5|.|TRBV5-6
CASSLTQGYSNQPQHF
>TRBJ1-2|TRBD1|TRBV28
CASSSGQGINYGYTF
>TRBJ2-7|.|TRBV7-9
CASSLAAREQYF
>TRBJ1-1|.|TRBV5-1
CASSFRVEGTEAFF
>TRBJ1-2|.|TRBV13
CASSKGGVFNYGYTF
>TRBJ2-5|TRBD2|TRBV5-4
CASSLALADQETQYF
>TRBJ2-3|TRBD2|TRBV28
CASSEDHRLARQYF
>TRBJ1-2|.|TRBV4-2
CASSQEGAAGHYGYTF
>TRBJ2-2|TRBD2|TRBV5-1
CASSKLAANTGELFF
>TRBJ2-1|TRBD2|TRBV5-4
CASSRTAYGGSLTYNEQFF
>TRBJ2-7|.|TRBV7-2
CASSSGTSEQYF
>TRBJ2-1|TRBD2|TRBV9
CASSELAGVGEQFF
>TRBJ2-5|.|TRBV27
CASSLRDNQETQYF
>TRBJ2-1|.|TRBV4-1
CASSHAGVTEQFF
>TRBJ1-1|.|TRBV7-9
CASSQRTDLNTEAFF